These 25 T cell receptor beta chains were sequenced from one sample in a study of CD8+ T cells in alopecia areata. RNA was extracted and reverse transcribed into cDNA as the sequencing template. Sequencing was performed with immunoSEQ multiplex PCR; in TCRdb, only in-frame clones are kept and a portion is missing. The sample lists approximately 150,000 clones, 55% occurring once. Input material: CD4+ T cells sorted from blood. The receptors originated from a human donor in good health.

The V call is TRBV27, the J call TRBJ2-1, with TRBD1 as a possible D gene (7 bases). V lost 7 bases to trimming and J lost 8 bases, with 18 bases between them. The germline CDR1 and CDR2 sequences are MNHEY and SMNVEV (reference sequence). This CDR3 spans 14 amino acids. DNA of the CDR3: TGTGCCAGCAACCTGAGGGCCAGGGGGGATGAGCAGTTCTTC. It yields the protein CASNLRARGDEQFF.

V is TRBV27 and J is TRBJ2-3; 9 bases are shared with TRBD2. The CDR3 is 16 amino acids. Germline CDR1 is MNHEY and CDR2 is SMNVEV (reference sequence). Losses at the gene ends were 0 bases for V and 6 bases for J; bases not matched to a gene: 7. The CDR3 DNA sequence: TGTGCCAGCAGTTTATCGATCCCCGGACTAGCGGATACGCAGTATTTT. Translation: CASSLSIPGLADTQYF.

V usage is TRBV5-1 and J usage is TRBJ2-3, with D hard to call. This CDR3 has 13 residues. CDR1 is SGHRS and CDR2 is YFSETQ in the germline V gene. V was shortened by 0 bases and J by 6 bases, with 8 bases between the two germline ends. CDR3 region: CASSLGHQDTQYF. CDR3 in DNA: TGCGCCAGCAGCTTGGGGCACCAGGATACGCAGTATTTT.

This chain connects TRBV27 to TRBJ1-1; D uncertain. Germline CDR1 MNHEY, CDR2 SMNVEV (reference sequence). V was trimmed by 5 bases and J by 7 bases, leaving 17 bases between them. This CDR3 is built from 14 residues. CDR3 residues: CASSRSDLRFEAFF. The CDR3 bases are TGTGCCAGCAGTAGGTCGGACCTTAGGTTTGAAGCTTTCTTT.

In its sample, this clone was seen once. The CDR3 spells CASSFTTAYTDTQYF. The CDR3 DNA sequence: TGTGCCAGCAGCTTTACGACAGCCTACACAGATACGCAGTATTTT. V and J are TRBV7-6 and TRBJ2-3; TRBD1 might be the D (5 bases). Germline CDR1 and CDR2: SGHVS and FNYEAQ. Trimming stripped 3 bases from V and 2 bases from J, with 12 bases between. This CDR3 is 15 amino acids long.

The genes are TRBV6-1 and TRBJ2-5; 7 bases map to TRBD2. Germline V gene sequence: CDR1 MNHNS, CDR2 SASEGT. The CDR3 has 13 residues. J was trimmed by 5 bases and V by 11 bases; bases with no gene match: 11. CDR3 protein: CAGSGPRVETQYF. In DNA, the CDR3 is TGTGCCGGTAGCGGGCCGAGGGTTGAGACCCAGTACTTC.

The rearrangement uses TRBV19 and TRBJ2-1; TRBD2 agrees at 10 bases. V was clipped by 6 bases and J by 8 bases; unmatched bases: 10. The CDR3 totals 15 residues. Germline assignment: CDR1 LNHDA and CDR2 SQIVND (reference sequence). The DNA of the CDR3 is TGTGCCAGTAGCCACGGGACTAGCGCTCGGGATGAGCAGTTCTTC. This gives the protein CASSHGTSARDEQFF.

The rearrangement links TRBV7-9 to TRBJ2-7; no firm D call. Trimming pared 4 bases from V and 0 bases from J, leaving 7 bases between. CDR3 size: 13 residues. Germline CDR1 is SEHNR and CDR2 is FQNEAQ (reference sequence). The CDR3 region is CASSSDFSYEQYF. In DNA, the CDR3 is TGTGCCAGCAGCTCAGACTTCTCCTACGAGCAGTACTTC.

This rearrangement joins TRBV6-5 to TRBJ1-2; D gene uncertain. Trimming left V 8 bases short and J 8 bases short, with 15 bases between. CDR1 is MNHEY, CDR2 SVGAGI, per germline. This CDR3 contains 12 residues. The CDR3 bases are TGTGCCAGCTATGATACCACCGTGGGCTACACCTTC. Protein product: CASYDTTVGYTF.

The chain couples TRBV15 to TRBJ1-1, with D maybe TRBD1 (5 bases). There are 13 residues in the CDR3. Germline loops: CDR1 LNHNV, CDR2 YYDKDF (reference sequence). V was cut by 5 bases and J by 6 bases, with 13 bases left in between. The CDR3 DNA reads TGTGCCACCAGCGACCGAGGGGCGGCTGAAGCTTTCTTT. As protein: CATSDRGAAEAFF.

The chain is built from TRBV7-9 and TRBJ2-5, with D maybe TRBD2 (6 bases). V was shortened by 2 bases and J by 5 bases, with 15 bases between the two germline ends. Germline V gene lookup returns CDR1 SEHNR and CDR2 FQNEAQ (reference sequence). The CDR3 spans 15 residues. The CDR3 is CASSLRDGRGETQYF. The CDR3 DNA sequence: TGTGCCAGCAGCTTACGAGACGGGAGAGGCGAGACCCAGTACTTC.

This clone was found a few times. CDR3 coding DNA: TGTGCCAGCAGTGAAAAGGGGAACACTGAAGCTTTCTTT. It translates to CASSEKGNTEAFF. This chain uses TRBV6-1 with TRBJ1-1; D gene unclear. Germline-derived CDR1 and CDR2 are MNHNS and SASEGT. The CDR3 contains 13 residues. V gave up 2 bases and J gave up 1 base, with 5 bases separating them.

The chain carries TRBV30 and TRBJ1-2, with 11 bases aligning to TRBD1. Per germline, CDR1 GTSNPN and CDR2 SVGIG (reference sequence). The V and J ends lost 3 bases and 0 bases, in that order; junction bases with no gene match: 6. This CDR3 spans 16 amino acids. DNA of the CDR3: TGTGCCTGGAGCGCAACGGGACAGGGGGCTAACTATGGCTACACCTTC. Protein: CAWSATGQGANYGYTF.

The chain uses TRBV4-2 and TRBJ1-2; D remains unclear. The germline gives CDR1 LGHNA, CDR2 YNFKEQ. The ends were cut back, 0 bases at V and 10 bases at J, with 9 bases in the middle. The CDR3 is made up of 12 amino acids. DNA of the CDR3: TGTGCCAGCAGCCAAGATGGCGTTGCCTACACCTTC. Translating gives CASSQDGVAYTF.

V and J are TRBV30 and TRBJ2-5; D is unresolved. Germline V gene data show CDR1 as GTSNPN and CDR2 as SVGIG (reference sequence). V was pared by 1 base and J by 5 bases, with 11 bases between. This CDR3 comprises 13 residues. The CDR3 loop is CAWSEGLGETQYF. CDR3 coding DNA: TGTGCCTGGAGTGAGGGTCTGGGGGAGACCCAGTACTTC.

The chain uses TRBV5-1 and TRBJ2-3, with D perhaps TRBD2 (6 bases). V was clipped by 0 bases and J by 4 bases, with 15 bases between them. CDR1 is SGHRS and CDR2 is YFSETQ in the germline V gene. This CDR3 region has 16 residues. CDR3 residues: CASSLALASGADTQYF. The CDR3 DNA sequence: TGCGCCAGCAGCTTGGCTCTAGCCTCGGGGGCAGATACGCAGTATTTT. The full variable domain, completed using reference TRBV5-1 and TRBJ2-3, is KAGVTQTPRYLIKTRGQQVTLSCSPISGHRSVSWYQQTPGQGLQFLFEYFSETQRNKGNFPGRFSGRQFSNSRSEMNVSTLELGDSALYLCASSLALASGADTQYFGPGTRLTVL.

The chain uses TRBV2 and TRBJ2-1, with 7 bases that match TRBD2. From germline, CDR1 is SNHLY and CDR2 FYNNEI. This CDR3 has 13 residues. V lost 6 bases, J lost 14 bases, and 13 bases stayed unmatched. The CDR3 spells CASRASGWGREFF. The CDR3 DNA reads TGTGCCAGCAGGGCTAGCGGCTGGGGTAGAGAGTTCTTC.

V and J are TRBV11-2 and TRBJ2-1; D is unclear. The CDR3 totals 12 residues. CDR1 and CDR2 (germline): SGHAT, FQNNGV. V was cut by 5 bases and J by 9 bases, with 11 bases left in between. The chain's CDR3 is CASSHGPFEQFF. CDR3 coding DNA: TGTGCCAGCAGCCACGGGCCTTTTGAGCAGTTCTTC. Full variable domain (outside the CDR3, taken from reference TRBV11-2 and TRBJ2-1): EAGVAQSPRYKIIEKRQSVAFWCNPISGHATLYWYQQILGQGPKLLIQFQNNGVVDDSQLPKDRFSAERLKGVDSTLKIQPAKLEDSAVYLCASSHGPFEQFFGPGTRLTVL.

The chain uses TRBV30 and TRBJ2-6, with D perhaps TRBD1 or TRBD2 (6 bases each). Germline CDR1 reads GTSNPN; CDR2 reads SVGIG (reference sequence). The V and J ends lost 0 bases and 2 bases respectively, with 14 bases between them. This CDR3 spans 17 amino acids. The CDR3 DNA is TGTGCCTGGAGTGTGGGGGGCCAAGGGGCTGGGGCCAACGTCCTGACTTTC. Translating it yields CAWSVGGQGAGANVLTF.

This clone has only a few counts. V is TRBV25-1 and J is TRBJ2-1, with 9 bases that match TRBD2. The CDR3 loop spans 15 amino acids. CDR1 and CDR2 from the germline V gene are MGHDK and SYGVNS. The V and J ends lost 5 bases and 3 bases, in that order; junction bases with no gene match: 5. CDR3 residues: CASSPIAGVYNEQFF. The CDR3 bases are TGTGCCAGCAGTCCGATAGCGGGAGTCTACAATGAGCAGTTCTTC.

This clone has a handful of counts. The V gene is TRBV5-1, the J gene TRBJ2-3; D may be TRBD1 or TRBD2 (5 bases each). The CDR3 spans 13 residues. V lost 6 bases to trimming and J lost 9 bases, with 17 bases between them. Germline assignment: CDR1 SGHRS and CDR2 YFSETQ. The CDR3 spells CASTPGAPGTQYF. The CDR3 DNA is TGCGCCAGCACCCCCGGGGCTCCGGGCACGCAGTATTTT.

V and J are TRBV5-1 and TRBJ2-6, with D tentatively TRBD1 (6 bases). This CDR3 has 16 amino acids. CDR1 and CDR2 from the germline V gene are SGHRS and YFSETQ. Trimming removed 1 base at V and 3 bases at J, with 11 bases between. CDR3 DNA sequence: TGCGCCAGCAGCTTGAGGCAACAGGGTGGGGCCAACGTCCTGACTTTC. Protein: CASSLRQQGGANVLTF.

The chain carries TRBV7-2 and TRBJ2-5; 7 bases fit TRBD2. CDR1 is SGHTA and CDR2 is FQGNSA in the germline V gene. The CDR3 is 14 amino acids. Trimming took 5 bases from V and 5 from J; bases not matched to a gene: 8. CDR3 sequence (DNA): TGTGCCAGCAGCCCTTCGGCGGGAGTTGAGACCCAGTACTTC. It yields the protein CASSPSAGVETQYF.

The chain carries TRBV29-1 and TRBJ2-7; D unclear. V was shortened by 6 bases and J by 2 bases, with 8 bases between the two germline ends. CDR1 and CDR2 (germline): SQVTM, ANQGSEA. This CDR3 region has 11 residues. CDR3 DNA: TGCAGCGTCGGGTCTCCCTACGAGCAGTACTTC. It yields the protein CSVGSPYEQYF.

The sample holds a few counts of this clone. The gene calls are TRBV2 and TRBJ2-1; 14 bases line up with TRBD2. Germline CDR1 and CDR2: SNHLY and FYNNEI. V trimming: 5 bases; J trimming: 6 bases; junction bases outside the gene matches: 3. CDR3 length equals 15 residues. CDR3 region: CASSPTSGRANEQFF. CDR3 in DNA: TGTGCCAGCAGTCCGACTAGCGGGAGGGCCAATGAGCAGTTCTTC.